This T cell receptor beta chain was captured by sequencing in a study of CD8+CD57+ T cells in acquired aplastic anemia. Study observations and caveats: Patients were compared with controls for CD8+ Simpson's diversity, and no significant difference emerged.

The V gene's germline CDR1 is SEHNR and CDR2 FQNEAQ (reference sequence). The CDR3 runs 12 residues. The germline V and J ends were trimmed by 5 bases and 12 bases, with 16 bases remaining between them. Selection for sequencing was limited to patients who had shown CD8+CD57+ cell expansion by flow cytometry. Blood came from patients not yet given any therapy. The TCR beta profiling, which covered VDJ combination and CDR3 sequence, was carried out using genomic DNA as the template. From the reads, TCRdb called clonotypes with MiXCR, one entry per CDR3 protein. The table lists around 170,000 distinct CDR3 sequences, just under 50% of them singletons. Note on this clonotype: The antigen remains undetermined.

This clonotype originated in a human donor with aplastic anemia. The chain has TRBV7-9 and TRBJ2-5; D unclear. The sequenced sample consisted of sorted CD4+, CD8+, or CD8+CD57+ T cells (not recorded which) from PBMCs. DNA for the CDR3: TGTGCCAGCAGCCCCGCAGGATCTTATGAGTACTTC. Its translation is CASSPAGSYEYF.